This entry concerns a single T cell receptor beta chain. The data are from a study of blood T cell repertoires in COVID-19. The ends were cut back, 6 bases at V and 8 bases at J, with 14 bases in the middle. The V gene's germline CDR1 is KGHSH and CDR2 LQKENI. The CDR3 covers 14 residues. The table came from immunoSEQ multiplex PCR; TCRdb's copy has only in-frame clones and leaves some out. The sample lists about 410,000 clones; about 88% were seen once. The clonotype comes from a woman in her thirties or forties with COVID-19, enrolled during active disease. The V call is TRBV18, the J call TRBJ1-6; a weak D match, TRBD1 (6 bases). The source material was peripheral blood. CDR3 sequence (DNA): TGTGCCAGCTCCCCAACAGGGCACGATTCACCCCTCCACTTT. This translates into CASSPTGHDSPLHF. Filled out from reference TRBV18 and TRBJ1-6, the complete variable domain reads NAGVMQNPRHLVRRRGQEARLRCSPMKGHSHVYWYRQLPEEGLKFMVYLQKENIIDESGMPKERFSAEFPKEGPSILRIQQVVRGDSAAYFCASSPTGHDSPLHFGNGTRLTVT.